This is a list of T cell receptor beta chains from one sample in a study of shared clonotypes between healthy human individuals. The method was immunoSEQ multiplex PCR; TCRdb's version includes in-frame clones alone and lacks a portion of them. The table lists 700,000 or so clones, 72% of them singletons, with approximately 1.8% in the top ten. Sequencing was done on a sample of memory CD4+ T cells sorted from blood. These receptors were taken from a woman under 40 in good health. Both conserved end residues are part of each CDR3. The D gene is left open where the match is weak. Some rows have no size entry. The others give once, few or many, or a class for an expanded clone.

d_gene	v_gene	j_gene	abundance	CDR3aa	CDR3nt
-	TRBV19	TRBJ2-3	-	CASSTRTDTQYF	TGTGCCAGTAGTACTCGCACAGATACGCAGTATTTT
-	TRBV5-1	TRBJ2-7	-	CASSLDVSPYEQYF	TGCGCCAGCAGCTTGGACGTCAGCCCCTACGAGCAGTACTTC
-	TRBV9	TRBJ2-7	-	CASSPAAGAPGEQYF	TGTGCCAGCAGCCCCGCCGCGGGGGCGCCTGGCGAGCAGTACTTC
-	TRBV28	TRBJ1-5	few	CASSGSGTANQPQHF	TGTGCCAGCAGTGGGTCGGGGACGGCAAATCAGCCCCAGCATTTT
-	TRBV6-5	TRBJ2-2	-	CASSSRLGDTGELFF	TGTGCCAGCAGTTCCAGGTTGGGGGACACCGGGGAGCTGTTTTTT
-	TRBV28	TRBJ2-1	-	CASSRGGAQSYNEQFF	TGTGCCAGCAGTAGGGGGGGCGCGCAGTCCTACAATGAGCAGTTCTTC
TRBD2	TRBV28	TRBJ2-2	-	CASRDSGTTGELFF	TGTGCCAGCAGAGACAGCGGGACTACCGGGGAGCTGTTTTTT
TRBD2	TRBV6-5	TRBJ2-1	-	CASSYSPTSVSEQFF	TGTGCCAGCAGTTACTCCCCGACTAGCGTCAGTGAGCAGTTCTTC
TRBD2	TRBV9	TRBJ2-2	-	CASSRPGAGDTGELFF	TGTGCCAGCAGCCGGCCCGGCGCGGGAGATACCGGGGAGCTGTTTTTT
-	TRBV9	TRBJ2-5	-	CASSVGALQETQYF	TGTGCCAGCAGCGTAGGGGCACTACAAGAGACCCAGTACTTC
TRBD1	TRBV18	TRBJ2-7	-	CASSERQGASYEQYF	TGTGCCAGCTCAGAACGACAGGGGGCATCCTACGAGCAGTACTTC
TRBD2	TRBV19	TRBJ2-1	-	CASSLRTSVNEQFF	TGTGCCAGTAGTCTGCGGACTAGCGTAAATGAGCAGTTCTTC
TRBD1	TRBV10-3	TRBJ1-3	-	CAISLQNSGGGNTIYF	TGTGCCATCAGCCTCCAGAACTCAGGGGGCGGAAACACCATATATTTT
-	TRBV30	TRBJ1-3	-	CAWDGRISGNTIYF	TGTGCCTGGGATGGACGGATCTCTGGAAACACCATATATTTT
-	TRBV4-2	TRBJ2-1	-	CASSQDIMSAEQFF	TGTGCCAGCAGCCAAGATATTATGAGCGCTGAGCAGTTCTTC
TRBD1	TRBV6-6	TRBJ1-2	-	CASSLGQNYGYTF	TGTGCCAGCAGTCTGGGACAGAACTATGGCTACACCTTC
-	TRBV7-8	TRBJ2-7	-	CASSLTGTPVYEQYF	TGTGCCAGCAGCTTAACCGGGACACCCGTCTACGAGCAGTACTTC
-	TRBV4-1	TRBJ1-5	-	CASSQGYRDGQPQHF	TGCGCCAGCAGCCAAGGGTACAGGGACGGACAGCCCCAGCATTTT
TRBD2	TRBV19	TRBJ2-6	once	CASRQGLLLSGANVLTF	TGTGCCAGTAGGCAGGGACTACTCCTGTCTGGGGCCAACGTCCTGACTTTC
TRBD1	TRBV19	TRBJ1-2	-	CASSTPGQLNYGYTF	TGTGCCAGTAGTACCCCGGGACAGCTAAACTATGGCTACACCTTC
-	TRBV23-1	TRBJ2-7	-	CASSQSSGRFLGYEQYF	TGCGCCAGCAGTCAATCGTCGGGGCGCTTTCTTGGCTACGAGCAGTACTTC
-	TRBV27	TRBJ2-1	-	CASSRTYNEQFF	TGTGCCAGCAGTCGGACCTACAATGAGCAGTTCTTC
TRBD1	TRBV30	TRBJ2-2	-	CAWNPGGNTGELFF	TGTGCCTGGAATCCAGGGGGAAACACCGGGGAGCTGTTTTTT
-	TRBV7-9	TRBJ2-5	-	CASSPGTAGETQYF	TGTGCCAGCAGCCCTGGGACGGCGGGAGAGACCCAGTACTTC
TRBD2	TRBV6-5	TRBJ2-5	-	CASRRGSGRTETQYF	TGTGCCAGCAGGAGGGGTAGCGGGAGGACCGAGACCCAGTACTTC
TRBD2	TRBV2	TRBJ2-7	-	CASGLAGVDEQYF	TGTGCCAGCGGACTAGCGGGAGTAGACGAGCAGTACTTC
-	TRBV28	TRBJ1-1	-	CASRARGRTEAFF	TGTGCCAGCAGAGCACGGGGCCGCACTGAAGCTTTCTTT
TRBD2	TRBV7-9	TRBJ2-3	-	CASSSPTSGTSTDTQYF	TGTGCCAGCAGTTCCCCTACTAGCGGGACAAGCACAGATACGCAGTATTTT
TRBD1	TRBV28	TRBJ2-5	-	CASSLYRGTEEETQYF	TGTGCCAGCAGTCTATACCGTGGGACAGAAGAAGAGACCCAGTACTTC
-	TRBV5-1	TRBJ2-1	-	CASSLELAYNEQFF	TGCGCCAGCAGCTTGGAACTAGCCTACAATGAGCAGTTCTTC
TRBD2	TRBV29-1	TRBJ2-1	-	CSVGLAGAYNEQFF	TGCAGCGTTGGACTAGCGGGAGCCTACAATGAGCAGTTCTTC
TRBD1	TRBV7-2	TRBJ1-5	-	CASSYDRGLPQHF	TGTGCCAGCAGTTATGACAGGGGCCTGCCCCAGCATTTT
-	TRBV30	TRBJ1-1	-	CAWSTSRVNTEAFF	TGTGCCTGGAGTACATCGAGGGTGAACACTGAAGCTTTCTTT
-	TRBV7-9	TRBJ1-2	few	CASSLDGAGLNGYTF	TGTGCCAGCAGCTTGGATGGGGCGGGGTTAAATGGCTACACCTTC
-	TRBV5-6	TRBJ2-3	-	CASSLDGPTDTQYF	TGTGCCAGCAGCTTGGACGGACCCACAGATACGCAGTATTTT
-	TRBV7-8	TRBJ2-1	-	CASSLSYLQGQRFF	TGTGCCAGCAGCTTATCCTACTTACAGGGTCAGAGGTTCTTC
-	TRBV30	TRBJ1-1	few	CACSRIMNTEAFF	TGTGCCTGCTCCAGAATCATGAACACTGAAGCTTTCTTT
-	TRBV9	TRBJ2-4	-	CASSVTAVKNIQYF	TGTGCCAGCAGCGTAACTGCAGTCAAAAACATTCAGTACTTC
-	TRBV11-2	TRBJ1-2	-	CASSLFGAIGYTF	TGTGCCAGCAGCTTATTCGGTGCTATTGGCTACACCTTC
-	TRBV30	TRBJ1-1	-	CAWREWSGYTEAFF	TGTGCCTGGAGAGAATGGTCAGGGTATACTGAAGCTTTCTTT
TRBD1	TRBV28	TRBJ2-7	-	CASRGTGSSYEQYF	TGTGCCAGCAGAGGGACAGGCTCATCCTACGAGCAGTACTTC
TRBD2	TRBV5-1	TRBJ2-3	-	CASTRDGGADTQYF	TGCGCCAGCACCAGAGATGGGGGGGCAGATACGCAGTATTTT
TRBD1	TRBV4-1	TRBJ1-5	-	CASSQDHRGLGNQPQHF	TGCGCCAGCAGCCAAGATCACAGGGGGCTCGGCAATCAGCCCCAGCATTTT
-	TRBV18	TRBJ1-3	once	CASSPPGGAFSGNTIYF	TGTGCCAGCTCACCACCAGGAGGGGCCTTCTCTGGAAACACCATATATTTT
TRBD2	TRBV27	TRBJ2-1	-	CASSFLAGGGNEQFF	TGTGCCAGCAGTTTTCTAGCGGGAGGGGGCAATGAGCAGTTCTTC
-	TRBV5-4	TRBJ1-4	few	CASSLATGRDEKLFF	TGTGCCAGCAGCTTGGCGACAGGTCGGGACGAAAAACTGTTTTTT
TRBD2	TRBV11-2	TRBJ2-2	-	CASGASGRAGTGELFF	TGTGCCAGCGGTGCTAGCGGGAGGGCGGGGACCGGGGAGCTGTTTTTT
-	TRBV6-5	TRBJ1-5	-	CASRARGGNQPQHF	TGTGCCAGCAGGGCCAGGGGCGGCAATCAGCCCCAGCATTTT
-	TRBV14	TRBJ1-1	-	CASSQVGHLNTEAFF	TGTGCCAGCAGCCAAGTGGGTCACCTGAACACTGAAGCTTTCTTT
TRBD1	TRBV25-1	TRBJ2-1	-	CASSDRTGSSYNEQFF	TGTGCCAGCAGTGACCGGACAGGTAGCTCCTACAATGAGCAGTTCTTC
-	TRBV15	TRBJ1-2	-	CATSRGYDGYTF	TGTGCCACCAGCCGTGGGTACGATGGCTACACCTTC
-	TRBV11-1	TRBJ1-6	-	CASSLGRENSPLHF	TGTGCCAGCAGCTTGGGACGGGAGAATTCACCCCTCCACTTT
TRBD2	TRBV5-1	TRBJ2-5	few	CASSLVLAGEEETQYF	TGCGCCAGCAGCTTGGTCCTTGCGGGAGAGGAAGAGACCCAGTACTTC
TRBD2	TRBV4-2	TRBJ2-5	once	CASSSSGLAGVETQYF	TGTGCCAGCAGCTCCTCCGGACTAGCGGGAGTAGAGACCCAGTACTTC
-	TRBV18	TRBJ2-7	-	CASSPLRTVQKPEQYF	TGTGCCAGCTCACCTTTGAGGACTGTTCAGAAACCCGAGCAGTACTTC
-	TRBV18	TRBJ2-6	-	CASSPGRGWFGANVLTF	TGTGCCAGCTCCCCCGGACGGGGGTGGTTTGGGGCCAACGTCCTGACTTTC
TRBD1	TRBV5-1	TRBJ2-2	-	CASSAGTVTGELFF	TGCGCCAGCAGCGCCGGGACAGTCACCGGGGAGCTGTTTTTT
TRBD1	TRBV30	TRBJ1-2	-	CAFPTGGANYGYTF	TGTGCCTTCCCTACAGGGGGTGCTAACTATGGCTACACCTTC